The T cell receptor (beta chain) under discussion was sequenced for a study of T cell repertoires in cytomegalovirus infection. Turning to the study itself: In public TCR beta signatures, there were indications of both CMV infection and matching HLA type.

This CDR3 is built from 15 residues. The V and J ends lost 4 bases and 7 bases respectively, with 19 bases between them. CDR1 is SGHVS, CDR2 FQNEAQ, per germline. Findings of the study overall: Adding up the frequency of public TCR beta families identified people who carried CMV plus the relevant HLA. HLA-C-restricted, CMV-specific TCR beta clonotypes were dominant ex vivo.

MiXCR, applied by TCRdb to the reads, yields one record per CDR3 protein. The sample holds about 450,000 distinct CDR3 sequences, roughly 30% seen once. This clonotype occurred many times. The antigen is undetermined. V and J are TRBV7-8 and TRBJ2-5; D might be TRBD1 or TRBD2, each matching 6 bases. Sequences were obtained from PBMCs. The source of this sequence is a human donor in good health (CMV status not recorded). Some clones in this sample may be carry-over from other donors' samples. The CDR3 DNA reads as TGTGCCAGCAGCTATGCCGGGGGCGTTGGGGGGACCCAGTACTTC. Translation gives CASSYAGGVGGTQYF.